The 10 T cell receptor beta chains reported below all come from one sample, sequenced in a study of blood T cell repertoires in COVID-19 (dated by TCRdb to 2020 to 2021). Library construction relied on the immunoSEQ multiplex PCR assay. TCRdb obtained this table from immuneACCESS and retained in-frame rearrangements with V and J assigned. These tables miss some clones; where compared with another copy, unresolved V genes account for less than half of the shortfall, and the remainder is unexplained. For this sample the table gives about 150,000 clones, of which about 87% were detected only once. In total, the top ten clones hold under 3% of the sample. What was sequenced was peripheral blood. These receptors were obtained from a woman aged 80 or over with COVID-19, enrolled during active disease.

The V call is TRBV6-5, the J call TRBJ1-2; 9 nucleotides align to TRBD1. Germline CDR1 and CDR2: MNHEY and SVGAGI. V shed 2 bases, J shed 4 bases, and the junction held 2 bases outside the gene matches. CDR3 length: 14 amino acids. Here the CDR3 reads CASSYVDRGYGYTF. As DNA, the CDR3 is TGTGCCAGCAGTTACGTGGACAGGGGCTATGGCTACACCTTC.

The V call is TRBV5-1, the J call TRBJ1-4; TRBD1 is a possible D gene (5 bases). CDR1 and CDR2 (germline): SGHRS, YFSETQ. The ends were cut back, 5 bases at V and 8 bases at J, with 16 bases in the middle. The CDR3 spans 14 residues. CDR3 sequence reads: CASSEGGVREKLFF. The CDR3 DNA sequence: TGCGCCAGCAGTGAGGGAGGGGTTAGGGAAAAACTGTTTTTT.

This sequence joins TRBV6-5 and TRBJ1-1, with no clear D. Trimming pared 9 bases from V and 3 bases from J, leaving 14 bases between. The CDR3 length is 13 residues. The germline V gene encodes CDR1 MNHEY and CDR2 SVGAGI. The CDR3 DNA reads as TGTGCCAGTGGGCCTATCTGGGACACTGAAGCTTTCTTT. Translation: CASGPIWDTEAFF.

This clone was found a few times. The rearrangement joins TRBV28 to TRBJ1-5; D is perhaps TRBD1 (6 bases). Germline CDR1 MDHEN, CDR2 SYDVKM. Trimming stripped 2 bases from V and 5 bases from J, with 10 bases between. There are 14 residues in the CDR3. CDR3: CASSLMRQDQPQHF. The CDR3 DNA is TGTGCCAGCAGTTTAATGCGACAGGATCAGCCCCAGCATTTT. Full variable domain (remainder filled in from reference TRBV28 and TRBJ1-5): DVKVTQSSRYLVKRTGEKVFLECVQDMDHENMFWYRQDPGLGLRLIYFSYDVKMKEKGDIPEGYSVSREKKERFSLILESASTNQTSMYLCASSLMRQDQPQHFGDGTRLSIL.

The rearrangement uses TRBV15 and TRBJ1-5; TRBD1 might be the D (5 bases). V dropped 0 bases and J dropped 9 bases, with 15 bases sitting between them. The CDR3 covers 15 residues. Germline values: CDR1 LNHNV, CDR2 YYDKDF (reference sequence). CDR3 loop: CATSRDSTRVRPQHF. CDR3 bases: TGTGCCACCAGCAGAGACTCGACCAGGGTTCGGCCCCAGCATTTT.

The chain uses TRBV12-3 or TRBV12-4 and TRBJ1-1, with D tentatively TRBD1 (6 bases). The germline V and J ends were trimmed by 6 bases and 1 base, with 9 bases remaining between them. The CDR3 has 13 residues. The CDR3 DNA follows: TGTGCCAGCAGGAAAGGGGGGAACACTGAAGCTTTCTTT. Protein: CASRKGGNTEAFF.

The chain uses TRBV2 and TRBJ2-1, with 7 bases that match TRBD1. The germline V gene has CDR1 SNHLY and CDR2 FYNNEI. This CDR3 spans 14 amino acids. V shed 4 bases and J 10 bases; nucleotides not matched to a gene: 10. CDR3 amino acids: CASSGDSPPWEQFF. The CDR3 DNA reads as TGTGCCAGCAGTGGGGACAGCCCTCCTTGGGAGCAGTTCTTC. Combining the CDR3 with reference TRBV2 and TRBJ2-1 gives the whole variable domain EPEVTQTPSHQVTQMGQEVILRCVPISNHLYFYWYRQILGQKVEFLVSFYNNEISEKSEIFDDQFSVERPDGSNFTLKIRSTKLEDSAMYFCASSGDSPPWEQFFGPGTRLTVL.

The chain recombines TRBV7-3 with TRBJ1-6; maybe TRBD1 (5 bases). CDR3 length: 15 amino acids. V was cut by 4 bases and J by 8 bases, with 15 bases left in between. The germline V gene encodes CDR1 SGHTA and CDR2 FQGTGA. The CDR3 DNA follows: TGTGCCAGCAGCTCCAGCACGACAGACCATTCACCCCTCCACTTT. Translation: CASSSSTTDHSPLHF. Variable domain in full (rest from reference TRBV7-3 and TRBJ1-6): GAGVSQTPSNKVTEKGKYVELRCDPISGHTALYWYRQSLGQGPEFLIYFQGTGAADDSGLPNDRFFAVRPEGSVSTLKIQRTERGDSAVYLCASSSSTTDHSPLHFGNGTRLTVT.

The rearrangement joins TRBV6-5 to TRBJ1-6; D unresolved. V was cut by 8 bases and J by 14 bases, with 22 bases left in between. CDR1 and CDR2 from the germline V gene are MNHEY and SVGAGI. The CDR3 has 14 amino acids. This CDR3 reads CASHDNSMASTLHF. CDR3 sequence (DNA): TGTGCCAGCCATGACAACTCCATGGCATCAACCCTCCACTTT.

The chain carries TRBV9 and TRBJ1-1; maybe TRBD1 (5 bases). V lost 2 bases and J lost 1, with 9 bases in between. The germline V gene has CDR1 SGDLS and CDR2 YYNGEE. The CDR3 sequence is 14 residues long. The CDR3 protein is CASSVGGANTEAFF. The CDR3 DNA reads TGTGCCAGCAGCGTGGGGGGAGCGAACACTGAAGCTTTCTTT.